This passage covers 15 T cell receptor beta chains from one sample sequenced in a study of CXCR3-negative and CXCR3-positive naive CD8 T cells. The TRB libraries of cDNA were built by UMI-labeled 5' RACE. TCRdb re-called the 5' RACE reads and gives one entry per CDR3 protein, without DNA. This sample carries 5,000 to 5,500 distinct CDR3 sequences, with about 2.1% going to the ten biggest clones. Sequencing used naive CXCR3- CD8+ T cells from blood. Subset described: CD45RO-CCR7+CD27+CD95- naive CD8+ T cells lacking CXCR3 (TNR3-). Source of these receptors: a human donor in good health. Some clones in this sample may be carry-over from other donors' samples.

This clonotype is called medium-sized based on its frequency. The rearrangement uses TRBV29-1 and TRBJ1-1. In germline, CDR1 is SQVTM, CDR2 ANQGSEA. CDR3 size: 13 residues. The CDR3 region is CSVGGQTNTEAFF.

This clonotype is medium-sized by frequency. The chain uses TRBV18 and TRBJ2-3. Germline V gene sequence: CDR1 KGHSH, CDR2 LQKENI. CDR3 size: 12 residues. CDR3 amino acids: CASSPYTDTQYF. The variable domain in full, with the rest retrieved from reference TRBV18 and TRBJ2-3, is NAGVMQNPRHLVRRRGQEARLRCSPMKGHSHVYWYRQLPEEGLKFMVYLQKENIIDESGMPKERFSAEFPKEGPSILRIQQVVRGDSAAYFCASSPYTDTQYFGPGTRLTVL.

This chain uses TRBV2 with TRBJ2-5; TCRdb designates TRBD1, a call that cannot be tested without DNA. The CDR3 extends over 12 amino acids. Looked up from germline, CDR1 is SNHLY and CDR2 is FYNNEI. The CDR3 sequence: CASSPGEETQYF.

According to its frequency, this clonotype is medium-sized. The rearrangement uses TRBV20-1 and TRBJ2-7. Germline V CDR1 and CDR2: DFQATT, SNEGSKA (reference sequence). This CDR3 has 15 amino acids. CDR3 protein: CSARDLIGPTYEQYF.

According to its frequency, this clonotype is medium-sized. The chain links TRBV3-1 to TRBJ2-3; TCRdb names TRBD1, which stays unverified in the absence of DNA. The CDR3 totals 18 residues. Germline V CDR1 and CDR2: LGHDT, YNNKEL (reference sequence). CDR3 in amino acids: CASSQIAPGTGGIDTQYF.

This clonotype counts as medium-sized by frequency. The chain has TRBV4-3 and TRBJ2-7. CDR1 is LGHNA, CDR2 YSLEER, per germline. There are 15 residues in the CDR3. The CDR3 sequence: CASSQETDSTWEQYF.

Here the CDR3 reads CAWSVTAEAFF. V usage is TRBV30 and J usage is TRBJ1-1. CDR1 and CDR2 from the germline V gene are GTSNPN and SVGIG (reference sequence). The CDR3 totals 11 residues.

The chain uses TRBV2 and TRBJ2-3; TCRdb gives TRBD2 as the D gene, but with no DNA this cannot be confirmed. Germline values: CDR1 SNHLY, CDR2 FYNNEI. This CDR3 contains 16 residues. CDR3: CASSSPPGGMAATQYF.

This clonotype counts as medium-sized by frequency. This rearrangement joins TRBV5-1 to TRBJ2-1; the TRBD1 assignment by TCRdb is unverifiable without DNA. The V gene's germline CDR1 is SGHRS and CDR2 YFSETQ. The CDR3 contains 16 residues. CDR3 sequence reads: CASSLGGRSSYNEQFF.

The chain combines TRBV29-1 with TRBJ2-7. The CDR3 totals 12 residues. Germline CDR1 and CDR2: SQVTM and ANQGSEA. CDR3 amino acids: CSVEDRGYEQYF.

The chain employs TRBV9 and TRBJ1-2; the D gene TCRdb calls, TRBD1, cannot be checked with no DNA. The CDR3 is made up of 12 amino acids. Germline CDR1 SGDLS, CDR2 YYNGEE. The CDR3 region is CASSAQVYVYTF.

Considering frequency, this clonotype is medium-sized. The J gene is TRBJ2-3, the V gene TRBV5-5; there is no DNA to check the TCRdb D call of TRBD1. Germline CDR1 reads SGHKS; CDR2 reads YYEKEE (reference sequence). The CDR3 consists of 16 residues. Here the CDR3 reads CASSLEGGSSTDTQYF.

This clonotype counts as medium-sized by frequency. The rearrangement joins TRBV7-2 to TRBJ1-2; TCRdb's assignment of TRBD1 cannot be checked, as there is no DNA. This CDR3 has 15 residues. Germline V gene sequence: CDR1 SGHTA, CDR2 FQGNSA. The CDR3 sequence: CASRQPGQGFYGYTF.

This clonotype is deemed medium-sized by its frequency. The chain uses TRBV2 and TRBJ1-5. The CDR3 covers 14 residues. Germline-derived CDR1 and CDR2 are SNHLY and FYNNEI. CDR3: CASSSPGGNQPQHF. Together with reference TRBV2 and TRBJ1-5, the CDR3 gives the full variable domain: EPEVTQTPSHQVTQMGQEVILRCVPISNHLYFYWYRQILGQKVEFLVSFYNNEISEKSEIFDDQFSVERPDGSNFTLKIRSTKLEDSAMYFCASSSPGGNQPQHFGDGTRLSIL.

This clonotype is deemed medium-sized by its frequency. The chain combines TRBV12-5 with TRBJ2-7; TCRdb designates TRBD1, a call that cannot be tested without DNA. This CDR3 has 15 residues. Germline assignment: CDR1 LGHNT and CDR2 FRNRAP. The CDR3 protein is CASGSPGTGAYEQYF.